The present T cell receptor beta chain was sequenced within a study of blood T cell repertoires in COVID-19. Germline V gene lookup returns CDR1 MGHDK and CDR2 SYGVNS. This CDR3 contains 13 residues. Deletions cut 7 bases from V and 4 bases from J, with 14 bases between. This table comes from immunoSEQ multiplex PCR, and its TCRdb copy is limited to in-frame clones, with some not included. The sample shows 13,000 or so clones, 88% of them seen only once. J is TRBJ2-7 and V is TRBV25-1, with TRBD2 as a possible D gene (6 bases). Specimen: peripheral blood. This receptor was identified in a human donor in a cohort sampled during active COVID-19. DNA of the CDR3: TGTGCCAGCACCGGGACTCTCCTGTACGAGCAGTACTTC. This encodes CASTGTLLYEQYF.